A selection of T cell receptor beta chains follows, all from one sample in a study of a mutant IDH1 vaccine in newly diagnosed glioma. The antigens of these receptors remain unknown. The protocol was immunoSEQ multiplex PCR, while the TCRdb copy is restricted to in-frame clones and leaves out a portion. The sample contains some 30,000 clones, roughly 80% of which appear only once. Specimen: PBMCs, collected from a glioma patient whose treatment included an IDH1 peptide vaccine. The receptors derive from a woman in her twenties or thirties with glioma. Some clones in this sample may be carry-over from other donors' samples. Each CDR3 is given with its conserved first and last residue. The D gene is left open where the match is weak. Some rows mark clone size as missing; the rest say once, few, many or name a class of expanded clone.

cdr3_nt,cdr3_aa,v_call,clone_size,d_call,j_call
TGTGCCTGGCGACCCCCCTCCTGGGACAGGGGAGAGACCCAGTACTTC,CAWRPPSWDRGETQYF,TRBV30,.,TRBD1,TRBJ2-5
TGTGCCAGCAGTCGTCCAGGGGATGAGCAGTTCTTC,CASSRPGDEQFF,TRBV7-6,.,.,TRBJ2-1
TGTGCCAGCAGTGTGCATAGAAACGCGAACTATGGCTACACCTTC,CASSVHRNANYGYTF,TRBV6-1,.,.,TRBJ1-2
TGCGCCAGCAGCTTCGCCGGCTCGGGGTACGAGCAGTACTTC,CASSFAGSGYEQYF,TRBV5-1,.,.,TRBJ2-7
TGTGCCAGCAGCCTAGGGACCCAAGAGACCCAGTACTTC,CASSLGTQETQYF,TRBV27,.,.,TRBJ2-5
TGTGCCAGCAGCTCATGGTGGGACTCTAGGGACCAAGAGACCCAGTACTTC,CASSSWWDSRDQETQYF,TRBV11-2,.,.,TRBJ2-5
TGTGCCTGGAGTGTAGGGTTGGACGGGGTCAATGAGCAGTTCTTC,CAWSVGLDGVNEQFF,TRBV30,.,.,TRBJ2-1
TGCGCCAGCAGCCAAGTGGGGACAGTATACGAGCAGTACTTC,CASSQVGTVYEQYF,TRBV4-1,.,TRBD1,TRBJ2-7
TGTGCCAGCAGTTTGATGGGTGAAGCTTTCTTT,CASSLMGEAFF,TRBV6-5,.,.,TRBJ1-1
TGTGCCAGCAGCTTAGAGGGGACAGGGAACACTGAAGCTTTCTTT,CASSLEGTGNTEAFF,TRBV11-2,few,TRBD1,TRBJ1-1
TGTGCCAGCAGCGTAGGTATGGCCAAAAACATTCAGTACTTC,CASSVGMAKNIQYF,TRBV9,.,.,TRBJ2-4